The rows below give T cell receptor beta chains drawn from one sample of a study of PD-1 blockade in mismatch repair-deficient tumors. Sequenced by immunoSEQ multiplex PCR; TCRdb stores in-frame clones only, minus some. The data show about 120,000 clones, with about 88% seen just once and about 11% held by the top ten. Sequencing used peripheral blood, obtained just under 74 weeks after starting pembrolizumab. Source of these receptors: an adult with mismatch repair-deficient cancer. Each CDR3 is given with its conserved first and last residue. Fields, in order: CDR3 protein, CDR3 DNA, D gene, V gene, J gene, clone size. D genes are given only for firm matches. Not all rows give a size; the values are once, few, many and, for expanded clones, a class.

CDR3 protein: CASKVLASYEQYF
CDR3 DNA: TGTGCCAGCAAGGTGTTAGCATCCTACGAGCAGTACTTC
D gene: .
V gene: TRBV5-6
J gene: TRBJ2-7
clone size: .

CDR3 protein: CASSRRQGKVYNEQFF
CDR3 DNA: TGTGCCAGCAGCCGAAGGCAGGGGAAAGTATACAATGAGCAGTTCTTC
D gene: .
V gene: TRBV14
J gene: TRBJ2-1
clone size: once

CDR3 protein: CASSPAGGAPAGTEAFF
CDR3 DNA: TGTGCCAGCAGCCCCGCCGGGGGCGCCCCAGCTGGGACTGAAGCTTTCTTT
D gene: .
V gene: TRBV11-3
J gene: TRBJ1-1
clone size: .

CDR3 protein: CASSQYGNSYNEQFF
CDR3 DNA: TGTGCCAGCAGCCAGTATGGAAACTCCTACAATGAGCAGTTCTTC
D gene: .
V gene: TRBV7-9
J gene: TRBJ2-1
clone size: .

CDR3 protein: CASSQTDRGTAFF
CDR3 DNA: TGTGCCAGCAGCCAAACGGACAGGGGGACAGCTTTCTTT
D gene: TRBD1
V gene: TRBV14
J gene: TRBJ1-1
clone size: .

CDR3 protein: CASSLAGNYGYTF
CDR3 DNA: TGTGCCAGCAGCTTAGCGGGGAACTATGGCTACACCTTC
D gene: .
V gene: TRBV7-9
J gene: TRBJ1-2
clone size: once

CDR3 protein: CASSPFWSMNTEAFF
CDR3 DNA: TGTGCCAGCAGCCCCTTTTGGAGTATGAACACTGAAGCTTTCTTT
D gene: .
V gene: TRBV5-5
J gene: TRBJ1-1
clone size: .

CDR3 protein: CASSLLGTGGGHEQFF
CDR3 DNA: TGTGCCAGCAGTTTATTAGGGACAGGGGGAGGGCATGAGCAGTTCTTC
D gene: TRBD1
V gene: TRBV27
J gene: TRBJ2-1
clone size: .

CDR3 protein: CASSQDPDRGRDQPQHF
CDR3 DNA: TGCGCCAGCAGCCAAGATCCCGACCGGGGAAGGGATCAGCCCCAGCATTTT
D gene: .
V gene: TRBV4-1
J gene: TRBJ1-5
clone size: .

CDR3 protein: CASSETGSGNTIYF
CDR3 DNA: TGTGCCAGCAGTGAGACAGGGTCTGGAAACACCATATATTTT
D gene: TRBD1
V gene: TRBV6-5
J gene: TRBJ1-3
clone size: few

CDR3 protein: CASSPSRTGGVFNEQFF
CDR3 DNA: TGTGCCAGCAGCCCATCGAGGACAGGGGGCGTTTTCAATGAGCAGTTCTTC
D gene: TRBD1
V gene: TRBV14
J gene: TRBJ2-1
clone size: .

CDR3 protein: CASSETSGISSYNEQFF
CDR3 DNA: TGTGCCAGCAGTGAGACTAGCGGGATTAGCTCCTACAATGAGCAGTTCTTC
D gene: TRBD2
V gene: TRBV25-1
J gene: TRBJ2-1
clone size: .

CDR3 protein: CASSETPLLTSGRGPSYEQYF
CDR3 DNA: TGTGCCAGCAGCGAGACCCCCCTTCTGACTAGCGGGAGAGGGCCCTCCTACGAGCAGTACTTC
D gene: TRBD2
V gene: TRBV13
J gene: TRBJ2-7
clone size: .

CDR3 protein: CASSPEIGGTAHEQYF
CDR3 DNA: TGTGCCAGCAGTCCCGAGATCGGGGGGACAGCCCACGAGCAGTACTTC
D gene: .
V gene: TRBV27
J gene: TRBJ2-7
clone size: .

CDR3 protein: CSVVLGESTDTQYF
CDR3 DNA: TGCAGCGTTGTTCTGGGGGAGAGCACAGATACGCAGTATTTT
D gene: .
V gene: TRBV29-1
J gene: TRBJ2-3
clone size: .

CDR3 protein: CASSFGTTTGELFF
CDR3 DNA: TGTGCCAGCAGCTTCGGGACTACAACCGGGGAGCTGTTTTTT
D gene: TRBD2
V gene: TRBV5-8
J gene: TRBJ2-2
clone size: .

CDR3 protein: CASRDQFKHTGELFF
CDR3 DNA: TGCGCCAGCCGGGACCAATTCAAGCACACCGGGGAGCTGTTTTTT
D gene: .
V gene: TRBV5-1
J gene: TRBJ2-2
clone size: .

CDR3 protein: CASSHGLALNPSQGNEQFF
CDR3 DNA: TGCGCCAGCAGCCACGGACTAGCGCTTAACCCTTCGCAGGGGAATGAGCAGTTCTTC
D gene: TRBD2
V gene: TRBV5-1
J gene: TRBJ2-1
clone size: .

CDR3 protein: CSVEDGTLTGELFF
CDR3 DNA: TGCAGCGTTGAAGATGGGACACTCACCGGGGAGCTGTTTTTT
D gene: .
V gene: TRBV29-1
J gene: TRBJ2-2
clone size: .

CDR3 protein: CASSSNTGSSYNEQFF
CDR3 DNA: TGCGCCAGCAGCTCAAACACAGGGAGCTCCTACAATGAGCAGTTCTTC
D gene: .
V gene: TRBV5-1
J gene: TRBJ2-1
clone size: .

CDR3 protein: CASSVEPSYNEQFF
CDR3 DNA: TGTGCCAGCAGCGTAGAACCCAGTTACAATGAGCAGTTCTTC
D gene: .
V gene: TRBV9
J gene: TRBJ2-1
clone size: .

CDR3 protein: CASSADREGGRQPQHF
CDR3 DNA: TGTGCCAGTAGCGCCGACAGGGAAGGGGGGAGGCAGCCCCAGCATTTT
D gene: TRBD1
V gene: TRBV19
J gene: TRBJ1-5
clone size: .

CDR3 protein: CASSIGGRFSNQPQHF
CDR3 DNA: TGTGCCAGTAGTATAGGGGGCCGGTTTAGCAATCAGCCCCAGCATTTT
D gene: .
V gene: TRBV19
J gene: TRBJ1-5
clone size: .